The 29 T cell receptor beta chains below come from one sample, sequenced in a study of blood T cells in healthy people across ages. A J-beta primer mix and a sample-barcoded 5' primer were used in a second PCR of about 7 to 12 cycles. TCRdb re-analysed the 5' RACE reads in MiXCR, keeping a single row per CDR3 protein. The table includes about 1.1 million distinct CDR3 sequences, 35% to 45% detected once. Sequencing was performed on blood. Receptors originate from a man younger than 30 in good health.

With respect to this clonotype: This may arise from a read error, as a much more abundant clone is one base away. V is TRBV20-1 and J is TRBJ2-3, with a possible D match to TRBD2 (6 bases). The CDR3 spans 13 residues. CDR1 DFQATT and CDR2 SNEGSKA come from the germline V gene (reference sequence). The CDR3 loop is CSGGGFSTDTQYF. The CDR3 DNA reads as TGCAGCGGGGGAGGATTTAGCACAGATACGCAGTATTTT.

The rearrangement uses TRBV7-2 and TRBJ2-1; D is perhaps TRBD1 or TRBD2 (5 bases each). The CDR3 totals 12 residues. Trimming left V 5 bases short and J 8 bases short, with 10 bases between. Germline V gene lookup returns CDR1 SGHTA and CDR2 FQGNSA. Here the CDR3 reads CASSLRDHEQFF. The CDR3 nucleotides read TGTGCCAGCAGCCTTAGGGACCATGAGCAGTTCTTC.

J is TRBJ1-1 and V is TRBV7-9, with D unresolved. V dropped 5 bases and J dropped 4 bases, with 23 bases sitting between them. The CDR3 spans 17 residues. Looked up from germline, CDR1 is SEHNR and CDR2 is FQNEAQ (reference sequence). As DNA, the CDR3 is TGTGCCAGCAGCCAAAAGGCAGCCCCCGAGCGCGTCACTGAAGCTTTCTTT. Protein: CASSQKAAPERVTEAFF.

This clonotype was seen more than once but under ten times. The genes are TRBV15 and TRBJ2-3, with 8 bases identical to TRBD1. Germline loops: CDR1 LNHNV, CDR2 YYDKDF (reference sequence). The CDR3 runs 17 residues. Germline trimming cut 0 bases from V and 0 bases from J; bases unmatched to any gene: 5. The CDR3 DNA sequence: TGTGCCACCAGCAGAGATAACAGGGGGAGTAGCACAGATACGCAGTATTTT. It yields the protein CATSRDNRGSSTDTQYF.

This clonotype was detected a few times. The V call is TRBV7-2, the J call TRBJ2-1, with D unresolved. Germline-derived CDR1 and CDR2 are SGHTA and FQGNSA. The germline V and J ends were trimmed by 1 base and 5 bases, with 12 bases remaining between them. The CDR3 sequence is 15 residues long. The CDR3 sequence: CASSLDGRRNNEQFF. In DNA, the CDR3 is TGTGCCAGCAGCTTAGACGGAAGAAGGAACAATGAGCAGTTCTTC.

Only one count was recorded for this clonotype. The CDR3 loop reads CSGGERETQFF. CDR3 sequence (DNA): TGCAGCGGAGGGGAAAGAGAGACCCAGTTCTTC. The chain has TRBV29-1 and TRBJ2-1; D may match TRBD1 or TRBD2 (5 bases each). The CDR3 length is 11 residues. Germline V gene lookup returns CDR1 SQVTM and CDR2 ANQGSEA. Trimming stripped 7 bases from V and 13 bases from J, with 17 bases between.

The chain links TRBV20-1 to TRBJ2-1; D uncertain. The CDR3 length is 13 residues. Germline CDR1 is DFQATT and CDR2 is SNEGSKA (reference sequence). V lost 1 base and J lost 4, with 8 bases in between. CDR3 bases: TGCAGTGCTAGAGGAATGACTTACAATGAGCAGTTCTTC. Translated, it gives CSARGMTYNEQFF.

Notes on this clonotype: The junction differs from germline at one of its ends, possibly a read error. The genes are TRBV5-1 and TRBJ2-1, with a tentative D call TRBD1 (6 bases). The CDR3 consists of 17 residues. Germline-derived CDR1 and CDR2 are SGHRS and YFSETQ. The chain's CDR3 is CASSLGWQGPSSNEQFF. DNA of the CDR3: TGCGCCAGCAGCTTGGGTTGGCAGGGGCCGTCCTCCAATGAGCAGTTCTTC.

This clonotype was counted only a few times. The genes are TRBV5-1 and TRBJ2-1; 13 bases fit TRBD2. J lost 4 bases, V lost 2 bases, and 6 bases had no gene match. There are 17 residues in the CDR3. The germline CDR1 and CDR2 sequences are SGHRS and YFSETQ. The CDR3 loop is CASSLGLAGAPYNEQFF. For the CDR3, the DNA is TGCGCCAGCAGCTTAGGACTAGCGGGGGCCCCTTACAATGAGCAGTTCTTC.

In this sample, this clonotype turned up many times. The chain has TRBV12-3 or TRBV12-4 and TRBJ2-1, with 11 bases lining up with TRBD2. V dropped 0 bases and J dropped 3; count of bases not matched to a gene: 1. The CDR3 has 16 residues. The CDR3: CASSLAGTSGYNEQFF. The CDR3 DNA reads TGTGCCAGCAGTTTAGCGGGGACTAGCGGCTACAATGAGCAGTTCTTC.

The gene calls are TRBV10-3 and TRBJ2-5, with 10 bases that match TRBD2. CDR3 length: 14 residues. In germline, CDR1 is ENHRY, CDR2 SYGVKD. With V trimmed by 6 bases and J by 5 bases, 6 bases remained unmatched. CDR3 sequence (DNA): TGTGCCATCAGAGAAGCGGGGGGGTCTGAGACCCAGTACTTC. Its translation: CAIREAGGSETQYF.

The chain combines TRBV3-1 with TRBJ2-3, with 8 bases lining up with TRBD1. Germline V gene lookup returns CDR1 LGHDT and CDR2 YNNKEL (reference sequence). V lost 1 base to trimming and J lost 0 bases; unmatched junction nucleotides: 15. The CDR3 extends over 20 amino acids. The CDR3 region is CASSQVVAGGFSASTDTQYF. The CDR3 DNA is TGTGCCAGCAGCCAAGTGGTGGCAGGGGGCTTCTCTGCTAGCACAGATACGCAGTATTTT.

This clonotype was detected only a few times. This chain uses TRBV2 with TRBJ1-4, with TRBD1 matching 8 bases. With 3 bases clipped from V and 8 bases from J, the junction kept 5 bases outside the gene matches. CDR3 length: 14 residues. Germline V gives CDR1 SNHLY, CDR2 FYNNEI. As DNA, the CDR3 is TGTGCCAGCAGTGAGAACAGGGGGGGCGAAAAACTGTTTTTT. Protein: CASSENRGGEKLFF. The entire variable domain, with the rest obtained from reference TRBV2 and TRBJ1-4, is as follows: EPEVTQTPSHQVTQMGQEVILRCVPISNHLYFYWYRQILGQKVEFLVSFYNNEISEKSEIFDDQFSVERPDGSNFTLKIRSTKLEDSAMYFCASSENRGGEKLFFGSGTQLSVL.

The chain is built from TRBV5-1 and TRBJ1-1; 8 bases fit TRBD1. V gave up 3 bases and J gave up 6 bases; unmatched junction bases: 7. CDR1 is SGHRS, CDR2 YFSETQ, per germline. The CDR3 runs to 14 residues. Here the CDR3 DNA reads TGCGCCAGCAGCTACGCAGGGGGCCTGGCTGAAGCTTTCTTT. Protein: CASSYAGGLAEAFF.

This clonotype came up a few times. The chain combines TRBV2 with TRBJ2-7; TRBD1 matches 9 bases. The CDR3 is made up of 13 amino acids. CDR1 SNHLY and CDR2 FYNNEI come from the germline V gene. V shed 7 bases and J 3 bases; nucleotides not matched to a gene: 4. CDR3 in DNA: TGTGCCAGCACTGGGACAGGGTTCTACGAGCAGTACTTC. This translates into CASTGTGFYEQYF.

The chain joins TRBV29-1 to TRBJ1-1; D is unresolved. Germline assignment: CDR1 SQVTM and CDR2 ANQGSEA. V shed 5 bases and J shed 3 bases, with 10 bases lying between them. This CDR3 contains 12 residues. The CDR3 region has the DNA TGCAGCGTTCTAGCTTACTACACTGAAGCTTTCTTT. It encodes CSVLAYYTEAFF.

The V gene is TRBV7-2, the J gene TRBJ1-5, with D possibly being TRBD1 (6 bases). The germline V gene encodes CDR1 SGHTA and CDR2 FQGNSA. The CDR3 runs 14 residues. V lost 2 bases to trimming and J lost 5 bases, with 10 bases between them. CDR3 loop: CASSLNQGYQPQHF. The CDR3 nucleotides are TGTGCCAGCAGCTTAAACCAGGGGTATCAGCCCCAGCATTTT.

This clonotype was counted many times. V usage is TRBV7-9 and J usage is TRBJ2-1; 8 bases agree with TRBD2. V lost 5 bases to trimming and J lost 0 bases; unmatched junction nucleotides: 6. This CDR3 region has 16 residues. Germline loops: CDR1 SEHNR, CDR2 FQNEAQ (reference sequence). CDR3: CASSPRGGSSYNEQFF. CDR3 bases: TGTGCCAGCAGCCCCCGGGGGGGGAGCTCCTACAATGAGCAGTTCTTC.

The sample holds a few counts of this clonotype. V is TRBV3-1 and J is TRBJ2-1; 7 nucleotides line up with TRBD2. CDR1 and CDR2 (germline): LGHDT, YNNKEL (reference sequence). This CDR3 has 14 amino acids. V was clipped by 0 bases and J by 12 bases; unmatched bases: 8. In nucleotides, the CDR3 is TGTGCCAGCAGCCAAGATCGCTCGGGGGGATGGCAGTTCTTC. Amino acids: CASSQDRSGGWQFF.

This rearrangement joins TRBV5-1 to TRBJ2-3, with 8 positions matching TRBD2. Germline V gene lookup returns CDR1 SGHRS and CDR2 YFSETQ. V trimming: 5 bases; J trimming: 5 bases; junction bases outside the gene matches: 4. CDR3 length: 13 amino acids. The CDR3 DNA sequence: TGCGCCAGCAGGTCCGGGGGGGGAGATACGCAGTATTTT. Translated, it gives CASRSGGGDTQYF.

V and J are TRBV27 and TRBJ2-3; 8 positions match TRBD2. V lost 4 bases, J lost 8 bases, and 2 bases stayed unmatched. From germline, CDR1 is MNHEY and CDR2 SMNVEV (reference sequence). CDR3 size: 12 residues. CDR3 in DNA: TGTGCCAGCAGTTCAACTAGCGGTACGCAGTATTTT. This codes for CASSSTSGTQYF.

This clonotype has a count of ten or more. V is TRBV7-9 and J is TRBJ2-7; 8 bases match TRBD1. The CDR3 runs to 15 residues. The germline CDR1 and CDR2 sequences are SEHNR and FQNEAQ (reference sequence). The V gene end was trimmed by 4 bases and the J gene end by 5 bases; junction bases not matched to a gene: 10. CDR3 nucleotides: TGTGCCAGCAGCTCCGGGACAGGTGTTATGGACGAGCAGTACTTC. Translating gives CASSSGTGVMDEQYF.

The chain uses TRBV29-1 and TRBJ1-2, with TRBD1 as a possible D gene (5 bases). Germline V gene data show CDR1 as SQVTM and CDR2 as ANQGSEA. V was trimmed by 3 bases and J by 8 bases, leaving 13 bases between them. The CDR3 totals 12 residues. The CDR3: CSVDRDHRGYTF. CDR3 nucleotide sequence: TGCAGCGTTGACCGGGACCATAGGGGCTACACCTTC.

This clonotype was counted only a few times. Being one base from a much bigger clone, this may be a read error. The V and J genes are TRBV20-1 and TRBJ1-1, with TRBD1 matching over 8 bases. From germline, CDR1 is DFQATT and CDR2 SNEGSKA (reference sequence). V was clipped by 4 bases and J by 12 bases; unmatched bases: 7. This CDR3 has 11 residues. In nucleotides, the CDR3 is TGCAGTGCTACACAGGGGGTAGGAACTTTCTTT. This codes for CSATQGVGTFF.

V gene TRBV3-1 combines with J gene TRBJ2-1, with 11 bases matching TRBD1. The V and J ends lost 4 bases and 8 bases, in that order; junction bases with no gene match: 10. The length of the CDR3 is 16 residues. Germline lookup yields CDR1 LGHDT and CDR2 YNNKEL (reference sequence). The CDR3 nucleotides are TGTGCCAGCAGCCCCACCGGGACAGGGGGGAGGCATGAGCAGTTCTTC. Amino acids: CASSPTGTGGRHEQFF.

This clonotype was observed a few times. The chain uses TRBV7-7 and TRBJ2-5; D gene ambiguous. Germline V lookup: CDR1 SSHAT, CDR2 FNYEAQ (reference sequence). CDR3 length equals 13 residues. V lost 4 bases to trimming and J lost 3 bases, with 9 bases between them. The CDR3 sequence is CASSSDREETQYF. The CDR3, as DNA: TGTGCCAGCAGCTCTGACCGAGAAGAGACCCAGTACTTC. Full variable domain (remainder filled in from reference TRBV7-7 and TRBJ2-5): GAGVSQSPRYKVTKRGQDVTLRCDPISSHATLYWYQQALGQGPEFLTYFNYEAQPDKSGLPSDRFSAERPEGSISTLTIQRTEQRDSAMYRCASSSDREETQYFGPGTRLLVL.

As concerns this clonotype: This could be a read error, since a much larger clone is one nucleotide away. J is TRBJ2-3 and V is TRBV20-1, with D possibly TRBD2 on 7 matching bases. The CDR3 is made up of 13 amino acids. The V end lost 6 bases, the J end lost 4 bases, and 14 bases lay between the germline ends. CDR1 is DFQATT, CDR2 SNEGSKA, per germline (reference sequence). The CDR3 region is CSAGGADADTQYF. CDR3 in DNA: TGCAGTGCGGGGGGGGCCGACGCAGATACGCAGTATTTT.

The rearrangement joins TRBV14 to TRBJ2-5; 12 bases are shared with TRBD2. CDR3 length equals 17 residues. Losses at the gene ends were 6 bases for V and 1 base for J; bases not matched to a gene: 9. Germline lookup yields CDR1 SGHDN and CDR2 FVKESK. The CDR3 sequence: CASSPTLTSGGQETQYF. CDR3 in DNA: TGTGCCAGCAGTCCTACTCTGACTAGCGGGGGCCAAGAGACCCAGTACTTC.

This chain links TRBV6-5 with TRBJ1-5; no reliable D call. Trimming removed 2 bases at V and 6 bases at J, with 8 bases between. The CDR3 is made up of 13 amino acids. Germline V gene sequence: CDR1 MNHEY, CDR2 SVGAGI. Written as DNA, the CDR3 is TGTGCCAGCAGTTACAACCCCGGTCAGCCCCAGCATTTT. It codes for CASSYNPGQPQHF.